A single sample gave rise to the 25 T cell receptor beta chains below, sequenced in a study of cytomegalovirus exposure and HLA in healthy donors. Clones were sequenced by immunoSEQ multiplex PCR, and TCRdb holds only the in-frame ones, with some missing. The sample consists of roughly 250,000 clones, about 90% of them appearing once. The sample consisted of PBMCs. These receptors all stem from a woman aged 25 to 39 in good health and CMV-seropositive.

This clone is a singleton in its sample. The chain has TRBV5-1 and TRBJ2-2, with TRBD2 identical over 9 bases. This CDR3 has 16 amino acids. From germline, CDR1 is SGHRS and CDR2 YFSETQ. Unmatched junction bases numbered 5, after V lost 4 bases and J lost 1 base. Here the CDR3 DNA reads TGCGCCAGCAGCCCCCAAGCGGGAGGGAACACCGGGGAGCTGTTTTTT. This translates into CASSPQAGGNTGELFF.

CDR3 DNA: TGCAGCGTTATTGTTATTGAGCAGTTCTTC. Residues: CSVIVIEQFF. The V call is TRBV29-1, the J call TRBJ2-1; D uncertain. There are 10 residues in the CDR3. Trimming took 5 bases from V and 9 from J, leaving 8 bases between them. Germline assignment: CDR1 SQVTM and CDR2 ANQGSEA.

This clone occurred once. The J gene is TRBJ2-7, the V gene TRBV19; D remains ambiguous. The CDR3 runs to 15 residues. V was pared by 0 bases and J by 1 base, with 10 bases between. Germline V gene lookup returns CDR1 LNHDA and CDR2 SQIVND (reference sequence). DNA of the CDR3: TGTGCCAGTAGTATAGAGGCGGTTGCTTCCTACGAGCAGTACTTC. Amino acids: CASSIEAVASYEQYF.

The CDR3 is CASSLKAIVGVQETQYF. In nucleotides, the CDR3 is TGCGCCAGCAGCCTTAAGGCGATAGTAGGGGTACAAGAGACCCAGTACTTC. The J gene is TRBJ2-5, the V gene TRBV4-1, with D possibly TRBD1 on 5 matching bases. The CDR3 consists of 17 residues. In germline, CDR1 is MGHRA, CDR2 YSYEKL. V was shortened by 4 bases and J by 2 bases, with 20 bases between the two germline ends.

The CDR3 is CASSAQTGGPDTQYF. Written as DNA, the CDR3 is TGTGCCAGCAGTGCGCAGACAGGGGGCCCAGATACGCAGTATTTT. The chain joins TRBV27 to TRBJ2-3, with 10 bases aligning to TRBD1. CDR3 length: 15 residues. CDR1 and CDR2 (germline): MNHEY, SMNVEV (reference sequence). V dropped 5 bases and J dropped 4; count of bases not matched to a gene: 6.

The V and J genes are TRBV11-2 and TRBJ2-7, with D unclear. V was clipped by 6 bases and J by 6 bases, with 24 bases between them. The CDR3 is 16 residues long. Per germline, CDR1 SGHAT and CDR2 FQNNGV. Here the CDR3 reads CASRGLGQRSLGEQYF. CDR3 nucleotide sequence: TGTGCCAGCAGGGGTTTGGGTCAGCGAAGCCTTGGCGAGCAGTACTTC.

This chain joins TRBV18 and TRBJ2-1; D is possibly TRBD1 (5 bases). CDR1 KGHSH and CDR2 LQKENI come from the germline V gene. The CDR3 has 16 amino acids. V was pared by 4 bases and J by 0 bases, with 13 bases between. CDR3 sequence: CASSQGKGLSYNEQFF. CDR3 in DNA: TGTGCCAGCTCACAGGGGAAGGGGCTCTCCTACAATGAGCAGTTCTTC.

This chain links TRBV10-2 with TRBJ1-5; D gene ambiguous. With 2 bases removed from V and 5 bases from J, the gap between germline ends came to 7 bases. Germline V lookup: CDR1 WSHSY, CDR2 SAAADI. The CDR3 totals 13 residues. This CDR3 is CASSEVSDQPQHF. The CDR3 DNA follows: TGCGCCAGCAGTGAGGTATCGGATCAGCCCCAGCATTTT.

V and J are TRBV28 and TRBJ2-5; D is unresolved. The CDR3 is 12 amino acids. The germline V gene has CDR1 MDHEN and CDR2 SYDVKM. V shed 6 bases and J shed 0 bases, with 5 bases lying between them. CDR3 DNA sequence: TGTGCCAGCAGCTCGGACCAAGAGACCCAGTACTTC. This gives the protein CASSSDQETQYF.

The chain recombines TRBV15 with TRBJ1-3; D remains ambiguous. The CDR3 totals 17 residues. Germline lookup yields CDR1 LNHNV and CDR2 YYDKDF (reference sequence). Trimming pared 3 bases from V and 0 bases from J, leaving 15 bases between. The CDR3: CATSRIKDTYSGNTIYF. Here the CDR3 DNA reads TGTGCCACCAGCAGGATTAAAGACACATACTCTGGAAACACCATATATTTT. Looking up the rest from reference TRBV15 and TRBJ1-3 gives the full variable domain: DAMVIQNPRYQVTQFGKPVTLSCSQTLNHNVMYWYQQKSSQAPKLLFHYYDKDFNNEADTPDNFQSRRPNTSFCFLDIRSPGLGDTAMYLCATSRIKDTYSGNTIYFGEGSWLTVV.

This clone was observed once. The V and J genes are TRBV5-1 and TRBJ2-7; 12 nucleotides match TRBD2. The CDR3 contains 15 residues. The germline V gene encodes CDR1 SGHRS and CDR2 YFSETQ. V lost 0 bases and J lost 6; bases outside the gene matches: 4. DNA of the CDR3: TGCGCCAGCAGCTTGGATTCTAGCGGGAGGGTCGAGCAGTACTTC. Translation gives CASSLDSSGRVEQYF. The full variable domain, rest sourced from reference TRBV5-1 and TRBJ2-7, is KAGVTQTPRYLIKTRGQQVTLSCSPISGHRSVSWYQQTPGQGLQFLFEYFSETQRNKGNFPGRFSGRQFSNSRSEMNVSTLELGDSALYLCASSLDSSGRVEQYFGPGTRLTVT.

The chain uses TRBV27 and TRBJ2-7, with 7 bases aligning to TRBD1. The CDR3 loop spans 15 amino acids. Trimming removed 0 bases from V and 2 bases from J; junction bases left unmatched: 4. Germline CDR1 and CDR2: MNHEY and SMNVEV (reference sequence). For the CDR3, the DNA is TGTGCCAGCAGTTTATCGAAGCAGGGGGCCTACGAGCAGTACTTC. Its protein is CASSLSKQGAYEQYF.

CDR3 DNA sequence: TGTGCCTGGAGTGACAGGGGGAACTATGGCTACACCTTC. This sequence encodes CAWSDRGNYGYTF. V is TRBV30 and J is TRBJ1-2; 8 nucleotides align to TRBD1. This CDR3 contains 13 residues. Losses at the gene ends were 1 base for V and 2 bases for J; bases not matched to a gene: 0. CDR1 is GTSNPN, CDR2 SVGIG, per germline (reference sequence).

The chain uses TRBV7-2 and TRBJ1-2; 7 bases are a match to TRBD1. Germline V CDR1 and CDR2: SGHTA, FQGNSA. V lost 1 base to trimming and J lost 4 bases; unmatched junction nucleotides: 3. The length of the CDR3 is 14 residues. The CDR3 region is CASSLEGQSYGYTF. In DNA, the CDR3 is TGTGCCAGCAGCTTAGAGGGACAGAGCTATGGCTACACCTTC.

In its sample, this clone was seen many times. The chain couples TRBV28 to TRBJ1-1; D gene unclear. The CDR3 runs to 14 residues. The ends were cut back, 0 bases at V and 2 bases at J, with 7 bases in the middle. Per germline, CDR1 MDHEN and CDR2 SYDVKM. The CDR3 sequence: CASSLWKLNTEAFF. The CDR3 DNA sequence: TGTGCCAGCAGTTTATGGAAACTAAACACTGAAGCTTTCTTT.

The chain joins TRBV5-8 to TRBJ2-2; 8 bases agree with TRBD1. The CDR3 runs 15 residues. The junction had 3 bases not matched to a gene; V was cut back by 4 bases and J by 1 base. The germline CDR1 and CDR2 sequences are SGHTS and YDEGEE. The DNA of the CDR3 is TGTGCCAGCAGCCTCGGGACAGGGAACACCGGGGAGCTGTTTTTT. Translation: CASSLGTGNTGELFF. Drawing the rest from reference TRBV5-8 and TRBJ2-2, the complete variable domain is EAGVTQSPTHLIKTRGQQATLRCSPISGHTSVYWYQQALGLGLQFLLWYDEGEERNRGNFPPRFSGRQFPNYSSELNVNALELEDSALYLCASSLGTGNTGELFFGEGSRLTVL.

The rearrangement uses TRBV5-1 and TRBJ2-1; 11 bases map to TRBD2. The length of the CDR3 is 15 residues. Trimming removed 2 bases from V and 5 bases from J; junction bases left unmatched: 3. Per the germline V gene, CDR1 is SGHRS and CDR2 is YFSETQ. CDR3: CASSFIAGGHNEQFF. CDR3 coding DNA: TGCGCCAGCAGCTTTATAGCGGGAGGGCACAATGAGCAGTTCTTC.

This chain connects TRBV29-1 to TRBJ1-2; 8 bases are shared with TRBD1. The CDR3 contains 13 residues. The ends lost 4 bases at V and 2 bases at J; junction bases unmatched: 3. Germline-derived CDR1 and CDR2 are SQVTM and ANQGSEA. The CDR3 loop reads CSVASGGNYGYTF. CDR3 bases: TGCAGCGTTGCCTCAGGGGGCAACTATGGCTACACCTTC.

The chain has TRBV2 and TRBJ2-1; 9 nucleotides align to TRBD2. This CDR3 region has 16 residues. Looked up from germline, CDR1 is SNHLY and CDR2 is FYNNEI. Losses at the gene ends were 4 bases for V and 7 bases for J; bases not matched to a gene: 11. DNA for the CDR3: TGTGCCAGCAGTGCTTTTAGCGGGGGCATAACGAATGAGCAGTTCTTC. Translating it yields CASSAFSGGITNEQFF.

V gene TRBV14 combines with J gene TRBJ2-7; unclear D gene. This CDR3 has 11 amino acids. CDR1 SGHDN and CDR2 FVKESK come from the germline V gene. V was clipped by 5 bases and J by 6 bases, with 8 bases between them. This CDR3 is CASSTTGEQYF. DNA of the CDR3: TGTGCCAGCAGCACGACGGGCGAGCAGTACTTC. The complete variable domain, with remaining parts taken from reference TRBV14 and TRBJ2-7, reads EAGVTQFPSHSVIEKGQTVTLRCDPISGHDNLYWYRRVMGKEIKFLLHFVKESKQDESGMPNNRFLAERTGGTYSTLKVQPAELEDSGVYFCASSTTGEQYFGPGTRLTVT.

This clone was seen repeatedly, ten times or more. The rearrangement links TRBV4-1 to TRBJ2-7; 12 bases align to TRBD2. There are 18 residues in the CDR3. Germline CDR1 and CDR2: MGHRA and YSYEKL. Trimming removed 3 bases from V and 4 bases from J; junction bases left unmatched: 13. CDR3 sequence: CASSHSSVRLAGEYEQYF. CDR3 nucleotides: TGCGCCAGCAGCCACTCCTCCGTCCGACTAGCGGGAGAGTACGAGCAGTACTTC.

The chain couples TRBV30 to TRBJ2-7; D ambiguous. V lost 1 base and J lost 4, with 5 bases in between. The CDR3 runs 11 residues. Germline CDR1 is GTSNPN and CDR2 is SVGIG (reference sequence). CDR3 loop: CAWSAVYEQYF. CDR3 DNA sequence: TGTGCCTGGAGTGCGGTTTACGAGCAGTACTTC.

The gene calls are TRBV5-6 and TRBJ1-1, with D unclear. Germline CDR1 and CDR2: SGHDT and YYEEEE. The CDR3 is 13 amino acids. Trimming left V 1 base short and J 0 bases short, with 4 bases between. CDR3 loop: CASSLIMNTEAFF. The CDR3 DNA sequence: TGTGCCAGCAGCTTGATCATGAACACTGAAGCTTTCTTT.

A word on this clone: Distinct nucleotide sequences in the sample also encode this CDR3. CDR3 region: CAISAGQGYEQYF. The DNA for the CDR3 is TGTGCCATCAGTGCGGGACAGGGTTACGAGCAGTACTTC. V is TRBV10-3 and J is TRBJ2-7; TRBD1 aligns across 9 bases. CDR3 size: 13 residues. The germline V gene encodes CDR1 ENHRY and CDR2 SYGVKD. Unmatched junction bases numbered 2, after V lost 4 bases and J lost 4 bases.

The chain couples TRBV6-1 to TRBJ2-7; 7 nucleotides agree with TRBD2. The length of the CDR3 is 15 residues. In germline, CDR1 is MNHNS, CDR2 SASEGT. With V trimmed by 0 bases and J by 2 bases, 4 bases remained unmatched. The DNA for the CDR3 is TGTGCCAGCAGTGAAGCGGGAGGGTACCCCTACGAGCAGTACTTC. This codes for CASSEAGGYPYEQYF.